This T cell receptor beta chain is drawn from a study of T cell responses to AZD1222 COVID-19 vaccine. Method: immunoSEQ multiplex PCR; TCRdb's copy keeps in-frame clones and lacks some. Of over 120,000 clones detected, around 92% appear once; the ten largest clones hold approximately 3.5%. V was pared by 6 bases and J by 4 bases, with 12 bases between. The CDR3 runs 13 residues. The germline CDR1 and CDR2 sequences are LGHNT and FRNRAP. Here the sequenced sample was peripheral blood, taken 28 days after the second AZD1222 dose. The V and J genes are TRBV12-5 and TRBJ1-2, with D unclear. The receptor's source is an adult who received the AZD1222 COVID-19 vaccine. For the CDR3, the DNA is TGTGCTAGTGGGGGTTCTACTGGCTATGGCTACACCTTC. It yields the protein CASGGSTGYGYTF.